This T cell receptor beta chain was sequenced for a study of shared clonotypes between healthy human individuals. Profiling relied on immunoSEQ multiplex PCR, and the TCRdb table lists in-frame clones only, not all of them. Among under 1,100,000 clones listed, more than 60% were seen once. Germline V CDR1 and CDR2: GTSNPN, SVGIG (reference sequence). The length of the CDR3 is 14 residues. V lost 4 bases to trimming and J lost 5 bases, with 17 bases between them. This clone was detected only once. Material: memory CD4+ T cells sorted from blood. Subset defined: CD45RA-negative fraction. The TCR sequence derives from a man aged 18 to 30 in good health. The V gene is TRBV30, the J gene TRBJ1-2; D call uncertain. Written as DNA, the CDR3 is TGTGCCTGGAACCGTGGAGGTGGCGTTTATGGCTACACCTTC. Protein product: CAWNRGGGVYGYTF.